Below are 22 T cell receptor beta chains sequenced from a single sample in a study of blood T cell repertoires in COVID-19. Using immunoSEQ multiplex PCR, the repertoire was profiled, and TCRdb retains in-frame clones only, with some absent. The table lists 300,000 to 450,000 clones, about nine tenths of them singletons. What was sequenced was peripheral blood. The receptors shown here come from an older woman with COVID-19, enrolled during active disease.

The gene calls are TRBV19 and TRBJ1-5, with 9 nucleotides matching TRBD1. Looked up from germline, CDR1 is LNHDA and CDR2 is SQIVND (reference sequence). V gave up 5 bases and J gave up 3 bases; unmatched junction bases: 8. CDR3 length: 16 residues. CDR3 DNA: TGTGCCAGTAGTGCCCGGACAGGGGTAGACAATCAGCCCCAGCATTTT. Translation gives CASSARTGVDNQPQHF.

The chain recombines TRBV5-1 with TRBJ1-2; possibly TRBD1 for D (5 bases). Trimming removed 4 bases from V and 0 bases from J, with 13 bases in between. The CDR3 consists of 15 residues. CDR1 SGHRS and CDR2 YFSETQ come from the germline V gene. The CDR3 nucleotides are TGCGCCAGCAGCCTTCAGGGCCTAACTAACTATGGCTACACCTTC. This codes for CASSLQGLTNYGYTF. The full variable domain, rest sourced from reference TRBV5-1 and TRBJ1-2, is KAGVTQTPRYLIKTRGQQVTLSCSPISGHRSVSWYQQTPGQGLQFLFEYFSETQRNKGNFPGRFSGRQFSNSRSEMNVSTLELGDSALYLCASSLQGLTNYGYTFGSGTRLTVV.

This clone showed up just a few times. CDR3 in DNA: TGTGCCAGTAGTATAGGGACTAGCGGGGGCAATGAGCAGTTCTTC. Its protein is CASSIGTSGGNEQFF. The chain is built from TRBV19 and TRBJ2-1, with 13 nucleotides matching TRBD2. Unmatched junction bases numbered 0, after V lost 1 base and J lost 6 bases. The CDR3 is 15 residues long. Germline CDR1 reads LNHDA; CDR2 reads SQIVND (reference sequence). The whole variable domain, remainder taken from reference TRBV19 and TRBJ2-1, is DGGITQSPKYLFRKEGQNVTLSCEQNLNHDAMYWYRQDPGQGLRLIYYSQIVNDFQKGDIAEGYSVSREKKESFPLTVTSAQKNPTAFYLCASSIGTSGGNEQFFGPGTRLTVL.

This chain uses TRBV15 with TRBJ1-4; TRBD1 might be the D (6 bases). Trimming cost V 2 bases and J 7 bases, with 14 bases left between them. Germline values: CDR1 LNHNV, CDR2 YYDKDF (reference sequence). The CDR3 sequence is 15 residues long. The CDR3 nucleotides are TGTGCCACCAGCAGAAGGGGGGGGGCGGGTGAAAAACTGTTTTTT. Protein: CATSRRGGAGEKLFF.

The chain employs TRBV5-1 and TRBJ1-2; D gene ambiguous. CDR3 length equals 14 residues. Trimming pared 0 bases from V and 1 base from J, leaving 7 bases between. CDR1 and CDR2 from the germline V gene are SGHRS and YFSETQ. CDR3 amino acids: CASSLELLNYGYTF. The CDR3 DNA sequence: TGCGCCAGCAGCTTGGAGCTACTTAACTATGGCTACACCTTC.

V usage is TRBV9 and J usage is TRBJ1-1, with D possibly matching TRBD1 (5 bases). V was shortened by 0 bases and J by 1 base, with 10 bases between the two germline ends. From germline, CDR1 is SGDLS and CDR2 YYNGEE. The CDR3 runs 15 residues. The CDR3: CASSVEGRSNTEAFF. As DNA, the CDR3 is TGTGCCAGCAGCGTAGAGGGGCGTTCGAACACTGAAGCTTTCTTT.

The chain uses TRBV19 and TRBJ2-3; 7 bases agree with TRBD2. The CDR3 totals 17 residues. Germline V lookup: CDR1 LNHDA, CDR2 SQIVND (reference sequence). V lost 3 bases, J lost 1 base, and 10 bases stayed unmatched. The CDR3 loop is CASSMTPSSGGTDTQYF. The CDR3 DNA is TGTGCCAGTAGTATGACCCCCTCCAGCGGGGGCACAGATACGCAGTATTTT. Using reference TRBV19 and TRBJ2-3 for the parts outside the CDR3, the full variable domain is DGGITQSPKYLFRKEGQNVTLSCEQNLNHDAMYWYRQDPGQGLRLIYYSQIVNDFQKGDIAEGYSVSREKKESFPLTVTSAQKNPTAFYLCASSMTPSSGGTDTQYFGPGTRLTVL.

J is TRBJ2-2 and V is TRBV3-1 (or the pseudogene TRBV3-2); 13 bases agree with TRBD2. The CDR3 consists of 15 residues. Germline V CDR1 and CDR2: LGHDT, YNNKEL (reference sequence). The junction had 1 base not matched to a gene; V was cut back by 4 bases and J by 5 bases. CDR3 in amino acids: CASSRTSGGTGELFF. The DNA of the CDR3 is TGTGCCAGCAGCCGGACTAGCGGGGGTACCGGGGAGCTGTTTTTT.

The V and J genes are TRBV19 and TRBJ2-5; 9 bases align to TRBD2. Losses at the gene ends were 7 bases for V and 5 bases for J; bases not matched to a gene: 5. Germline CDR1 and CDR2: LNHDA and SQIVND (reference sequence). The CDR3 has 13 residues. CDR3 in amino acids: CASKLAGRETQYF. The DNA of the CDR3 is TGTGCCAGTAAGCTAGCGGGGAGGGAGACCCAGTACTTC.

The rearrangement links TRBV7-3 to TRBJ2-2; 7 positions match TRBD2. The CDR3 is 16 residues long. Germline V gene lookup returns CDR1 SGHTA and CDR2 FQGTGA. V lost 0 bases and J lost 2; bases outside the gene matches: 3. This CDR3 is CASSLTSGVNTGELFF. CDR3 nucleotides: TGTGCCAGCAGCTTAACCAGCGGGGTTAACACCGGGGAGCTGTTTTTT.

V gene TRBV7-9 combines with J gene TRBJ2-3, with 13 bases that match TRBD2. Germline CDR1 and CDR2: SEHNR and FQNEAQ (reference sequence). V gave up 10 bases and J gave up 0 bases; unmatched junction bases: 10. The CDR3 covers 17 residues. CDR3 DNA sequence: TGTGCCATCACAGGGGGGACTAGCGGGGCTAGCACAGATACGCAGTATTTT. Protein sequence: CAITGGTSGASTDTQYF.

The chain employs TRBV28 and TRBJ1-2; weak D call: TRBD1 (5 bases). The CDR3 totals 13 residues. Deletions cut 3 bases from V and 8 bases from J, with 13 bases between. The germline V gene encodes CDR1 MDHEN and CDR2 SYDVKM. CDR3 in amino acids: CASSLAGHMGYTF. For the CDR3, the DNA is TGTGCCAGCAGTTTGGCAGGGCATATGGGCTACACCTTC.

The chain uses TRBV2 and TRBJ1-3; unclear D gene. Germline CDR1 and CDR2: SNHLY and FYNNEI. The CDR3 runs to 14 residues. The germline V and J ends were trimmed by 4 bases and 2 bases, with 9 bases remaining between them. The CDR3 is CASSGSFTGNTIYF. The CDR3, as DNA: TGTGCCAGCAGTGGAAGCTTCACTGGAAACACCATATATTTT.

Written as DNA, the CDR3 is TGTGCCAGCACGGGGTTATATGGCTACACCTTC. Encoded protein: CASTGLYGYTF. V usage is TRBV6-5 and J usage is TRBJ1-2; D unresolved. Trimming left V 7 bases short and J 5 bases short, with 8 bases between. CDR1 and CDR2 (germline): MNHEY, SVGAGI. The CDR3 runs to 11 residues.

This chain uses TRBV23-1 with TRBJ2-1; D perhaps matches TRBD2 (7 bases). TRBV23-1 qualifies as an ORF whose function is uncertain. Between the trimmed V and J ends, which lost 2 bases and 7 bases, there was a span of 18 bases. This CDR3 contains 16 residues. Here the CDR3 reads CASSQRRGGAQNEQFF. The CDR3, as DNA: TGCGCCAGCAGTCAAAGGAGGGGGGGGGCCCAAAATGAGCAGTTCTTC.

The rearrangement joins TRBV24-1 to TRBJ2-2; 12 bases align to TRBD2. V lost 2 bases, J lost 7 bases, and 7 bases stayed unmatched. CDR3 length equals 17 residues. Germline values: CDR1 KGHDR, CDR2 SFDVKD. The CDR3 nucleotides are TGTGCCACCAGTGATTCCTCTAGCGGGGGGGCTGGCGGGGAGCTGTTTTTT. Protein: CATSDSSSGGAGGELFF.

The chain employs TRBV28 and TRBJ2-2, with 7 bases fitting TRBD2. CDR1 and CDR2 (germline): MDHEN, SYDVKM. The CDR3 covers 13 residues. The CDR3 region has the DNA TGTTCTTCTAGCGGAGAGAACACCGGGGAGCTGTTTTTT. Its translation is CSSSGENTGELFF.

The chain uses TRBV18 and TRBJ2-5; 9 bases map to TRBD2. CDR3 length: 15 residues. In germline, CDR1 is KGHSH, CDR2 LQKENI. V was clipped by 2 bases and J by 4 bases; unmatched bases: 5. The CDR3 reads CASSPEAGGLETQYF. As DNA, the CDR3 is TGTGCCAGCTCACCAGAAGCGGGGGGTCTAGAGACCCAGTACTTC.

Written as DNA, the CDR3 is TGTGCCAGCAGGGCCCGGACAGGGAGCCTCTCTGGAAACACCATATATTTT. Translated: CASRARTGSLSGNTIYF. This chain uses TRBV2 with TRBJ1-3; 8 bases are a match to TRBD1. The ends lost 6 bases at V and 0 bases at J; junction bases unmatched: 10. This CDR3 has 17 amino acids. CDR1 and CDR2 from the germline V gene are SNHLY and FYNNEI.

The chain carries TRBV5-6 and TRBJ1-2; perhaps TRBD1 as D (5 bases). In germline, CDR1 is SGHDT, CDR2 YYEEEE. The CDR3 extends over 17 amino acids. Trimming took 4 bases from V and 0 from J, leaving 19 bases between them. The CDR3 loop reads CASSGRGRGKANYGYTF. The CDR3 bases are TGTGCCAGCAGCGGGAGAGGACGGGGGAAAGCTAACTATGGCTACACCTTC.

This clone was found once. The chain has TRBV5-1 and TRBJ2-7, with 11 bases matching TRBD1. V shed 4 bases, J shed 3 bases, and the junction held 6 bases outside the gene matches. The CDR3 contains 15 residues. The germline gives CDR1 SGHRS, CDR2 YFSETQ. In nucleotides, the CDR3 is TGCGCCAGCAGCCCGGGACAGGGGGGCCTCTACGAGCAGTACTTC. Protein sequence: CASSPGQGGLYEQYF.

The V call is TRBV5-4, the J call TRBJ1-1, with a weak D call TRBD1 (6 bases). This CDR3 is built from 15 residues. The germline CDR1 and CDR2 sequences are SGHNT and YYREEE (reference sequence). V shed 5 bases and J shed 1 base, with 15 bases lying between them. Here the CDR3 reads CASSIEGRGNTEAFF. In nucleotides, the CDR3 is TGTGCCAGCAGTATCGAGGGCAGGGGGAACACTGAAGCTTTCTTT.